This TCR beta chain was retrieved from a study of PD-1 blockade in mismatch repair-deficient tumors. Sequencing was performed with immunoSEQ multiplex PCR; in TCRdb, only in-frame clones are kept and a portion is missing. The repertoire holds about 79,000 clones, approximately 80% seen once, with approximately 5.5% in the top ten. The CDR3 sequence is 14 residues long. Germline V gives CDR1 LNHDA, CDR2 SQIVND (reference sequence). The ends were cut back, 7 bases at V and 6 bases at J, with 15 bases in the middle. The source was peripheral blood, collected 44 weeks after starting pembrolizumab. The clonotype was recovered from an adult with mismatch repair-deficient cancer. The rearrangement uses TRBV19 and TRBJ1-4; D is possibly TRBD1 (6 bases). CDR3 amino acids: CASNVQGRDEKLFF. The CDR3 region has the DNA TGTGCCAGTAACGTACAGGGTAGGGATGAAAAACTGTTTTTT.